This T cell receptor (beta chain) was sequenced for a study of Graves' ophthalmopathy and Graves' hyperthyroidism listed by TCRdb under 2018. Describing the broader study: Hyperthyroidism was defined as stable when no progression to ophthalmopathy occurred within 18 months of follow-up. The study used TCR beta repertoire signatures to distinguish Graves' ophthalmopathy from Graves' hyperthyroidism and to predict progression to ophthalmopathy. In total, 135 blood samples were TCR-sequenced: 40 to 45 ophthalmopathy, approximately 75 hyperthyroidism and about 17 hyperthyroidism-to-ophthalmopathy patients. A discovery set of more than 90 patients (about 45 ophthalmopathy, about 55 stable hyperthyroidism) was enrolled to explore V-J signatures distinguishing ophthalmopathy from hyperthyroidism. For independent validation, a separate cohort was made up of some 18 hyperthyroidism patients plus 17 patients who later progressed from hyperthyroidism to ophthalmopathy. In more than five hyperthyroidism patients, T-cell repertoires of thyroid tissue and blood were compared. Following sample collection, hyperthyroidism patients were given methimazole at a starting dose of 30 mg daily, and ophthalmopathy patients were given high-dose intravenous methylprednisolone.

Findings and caveats that apply to the study as a whole: In cross-validation, the 13-signature model distinguished ophthalmopathy from stable hyperthyroidism with around 86% sensitivity and 81.08% specificity, while in the test set the corresponding values were about 80% and 75%. Most of the expanded thyroid clonotypes with a frequency above 0.001 were also detected in blood, and it was suggested that the thyroid immune response may be reflected by blood repertoires. No statistical method was used to predetermine the sample size, and group allocation was not hidden from the investigators. In validation, the model predicted ophthalmopathy progression with nearly 71% sensitivity and roughly 72% specificity; roughly 11 predicted patients were CT-confirmed with GO in a median of about 7.1 months.

The CDR3 sequence holds 15 residues, the cysteine and phenylalanine included. The retained sequence is limited to the CDR3, 45 bases, with the frame set at the first base. V and J lose 5 bases and 0 bases, and a span of 13 bases separates them. Reading the germline V gene (reference sequence) gives CDR1 SEHNR and CDR2 FQNEAQ. To note about this clonotype: Its antigen target is currently unknown. No base-level quality is on record; no much larger clone is a single base apart.

Patients with hyperthyroidism were aged 18 to 65 years, had been newly diagnosed, and had a disease duration of less than 2 months. Patients were excluded if they had other autoimmune diseases, uncontrolled infections, pregnancy or lactation. Diagnosis was based on clinical symptoms, serum thyroxine, TRAb, thyroid ultrasound and orbital computed tomography. Total RNA was extracted with Trizol reagent and quality-checked on an Agilent 2100 Bioanalyzer. TCR beta CDR3 regions were amplified from RNA transcripts for repertoire sequencing. HTBI primers and the Qiagen OneStep RT-PCR kit were used in a first-round RT-PCR, which was followed by a second-round multiplex PCR, size selection and purification. Libraries were sequenced on an Illumina HiSeq2000 using paired-end 100 bp reads. The original pipeline was this. SOAPnuke was used to process the reads, removing any read that contained adapters or uncalled bases, had a mean Phred below 15, or lacked an exact match to the constant primer or identifier. High-quality paired reads were merged with COPE v1.2.5. Unique nucleotide sequences were defined as clonotypes and aligned to IMGT TRB V, D and J references using MiTCR v1.1. Only V-J combinations with frequency above 0.0001 were analysed, covering about 99% of repertoires. For each V-J combination, a TCR clonal expansion and chaos score was defined as the ratio of F50 clonal expansion to chaos observed in the TCRdist matrix. Features were reduced by Welch's t-statistics and random forest to over 10 V-J combinations, which fed a naive Bayes classifier. The similarity between thyroid and blood repertoires was quantified using the Morisita-Horn index. TCRdb itself trimmed the public reads at Q25 with fastp, ran MiXCR and retained productive beta chains. Every distinct CDR3 protein forms one entry, paired with its most common genes and DNA. TCRdb's processing, not the authors' own work, is the source of the V and J calls. In this sample the table shows around 590,000 distinct CDR3 sequences, approximately 35% of which occur a single time. The ten largest account for 3.5% to 5% of the sample.

The sequenced material came from peripheral blood or thyroid tissue (not recorded which). This TCR was recovered from an adult man with Graves' hyperthyroidism. Recombination joined TRBV7-9 with TRBJ1-2; TRBD1 might be the D gene, on 6 matching bases. The CDR3 amino acid sequence is: CASSGRTAANYGYTF. The nucleotide sequence is given as TGTGCCAGCAGCGGACGGACAGCGGCTAACTATGGCTACACCTTC.